The 20 T cell receptor beta chains reported below all come from one sample, sequenced in a study of shared clonotypes between healthy human individuals. Assay used: immunoSEQ multiplex PCR; TCRdb lists only in-frame clones, some missing. The sample contains approximately 1,500,000 clones, 98% of which appear only once. Sequences were obtained from naive CD4+ T cells sorted from blood. Subset given: CD45RA+ positively selected. These receptors were collected from a man under 40 in good health.

The chain joins TRBV5-1 to TRBJ1-1, with unresolved D. The V gene's germline CDR1 is SGHRS and CDR2 YFSETQ. This CDR3 region has 14 residues. Trimming took 0 bases from V and 4 from J, leaving 10 bases between them. The CDR3 protein is CASSLEGSGTEAFF. DNA of the CDR3: TGCGCCAGCAGCTTGGAGGGTTCAGGCACTGAAGCTTTCTTT.

V usage is TRBV11-2 and J usage is TRBJ2-7, with 7 bases lining up with TRBD2. V shed 0 bases and J 6 bases; nucleotides not matched to a gene: 5. The germline gives CDR1 SGHAT, CDR2 FQNNGV. This CDR3 spans 14 amino acids. CDR3 amino acids: CASSLDPTSREQYF. CDR3 sequence (DNA): TGTGCCAGCAGCTTAGATCCGACTAGCCGCGAGCAGTACTTC.

The CDR3 DNA sequence: TGTGCCAGCTCTCCAGCGGGGAGTGCAGATCAGCCCCAGCATTTT. Translated, it gives CASSPAGSADQPQHF. This rearrangement joins TRBV18 to TRBJ1-5; D unresolved. This CDR3 contains 15 residues. The ends were cut back, 6 bases at V and 5 bases at J, with 17 bases in the middle. Germline CDR1 reads KGHSH; CDR2 reads LQKENI.

This clone was seen just once. V is TRBV5-1 and J is TRBJ2-7; 8 nucleotides line up with TRBD2. V shed 2 bases and J 0 bases; nucleotides not matched to a gene: 4. This CDR3 region has 15 residues. Germline CDR1 and CDR2: SGHRS and YFSETQ. The CDR3 is CASSFGGVSSYEQYF. For the CDR3, the DNA is TGCGCCAGCAGCTTCGGGGGGGTGAGCTCCTACGAGCAGTACTTC.

CDR3 amino acids: CASSWTGNEQFF. In DNA form, the CDR3 reads TGTGCCAGCAGTTGGACTGGTAATGAGCAGTTCTTC. The chain links TRBV11-3 to TRBJ2-1; TRBD2 is a possible D gene (5 bases). Trimming left V 6 bases short and J 7 bases short, with 10 bases between. From germline, CDR1 is SGHNT and CDR2 YENEEA. The CDR3 contains 12 residues.

The chain recombines TRBV7-6 with TRBJ2-7; D is unclear. In germline, CDR1 is SGHVS, CDR2 FNYEAQ. V was trimmed by 5 bases and J by 2 bases, leaving 16 bases between them. The CDR3 extends over 15 amino acids. The chain's CDR3 is CASSPAPTTPYEQYF. The CDR3 coding sequence is TGTGCCAGCAGCCCAGCCCCTACTACCCCCTACGAGCAGTACTTC.

The chain combines TRBV28 with TRBJ2-7; 7 nucleotides line up with TRBD1. Germline CDR1 and CDR2: MDHEN and SYDVKM. V was pared by 4 bases and J by 3 bases, with 9 bases of the junction left unmatched. This CDR3 is 15 amino acids long. The CDR3 nucleotides read TGTGCCAGCAGTTGGGCCGGGACAGCCCTCTACGAGCAGTACTTC. This sequence encodes CASSWAGTALYEQYF.

The chain employs TRBV5-4 and TRBJ2-2, with 11 bases aligning to TRBD2. This CDR3 comprises 17 residues. Germline CDR1 reads SGHNT; CDR2 reads YYREEE (reference sequence). Losses at the gene ends were 0 bases for V and 1 base for J; bases not matched to a gene: 2. CDR3 nucleotide sequence: TGTGCCAGCAGCTTGGTAGGGACTAGCGGGAACACCGGGGAGCTGTTTTTT. Its protein product is CASSLVGTSGNTGELFF.

The chain carries TRBV21-1 and TRBJ1-4; the table's D call of TRBD1 was not tested on the DNA. TRBV21-1 is a listed pseudogene. CDR3 size: 18 residues. The chain's CDR3 is CASSKILFEHTSNEKLFF. The CDR3 DNA reads TGTGCCAGCAGCAAAATATTATTCGAACACACCTCAAATGAAAAACTGTTTTTT.

This clone was picked up one time. V usage is TRBV14 and J usage is TRBJ2-2; no reliable D call. Germline CDR1 is SGHDN and CDR2 is FVKESK. The CDR3 contains 11 residues. Trimming removed 1 base from V and 7 bases from J, with 1 base in between. The chain's CDR3 is CASSQGGELFF. CDR3 in DNA: TGTGCCAGCAGCCAAGGCGGGGAGCTGTTTTTT.

The chain carries TRBV5-1 and TRBJ2-1; the D is unclear. The CDR3 contains 12 residues. Trimming pared 4 bases from V and 8 bases from J, leaving 10 bases between. The germline V gene has CDR1 SGHRS and CDR2 YFSETQ. The CDR3 loop is CASSPGKDEQFF. The CDR3 nucleotides read TGCGCCAGCAGCCCCGGTAAAGATGAGCAGTTCTTC.

The chain employs TRBV29-1 and TRBJ2-3; no reliable D call. Germline V gives CDR1 SQVTM, CDR2 ANQGSEA. V lost 5 bases, J lost 2 bases, and 11 bases lay in between. The CDR3 extends over 13 amino acids. The CDR3 reads CSVHSRYTDTQYF. The CDR3, as DNA: TGCAGCGTTCACTCGCGGTACACAGATACGCAGTATTTT.

The rearrangement joins TRBV19 to TRBJ2-7, with D perhaps being TRBD1 or TRBD2 (5 bases each). This CDR3 spans 14 amino acids. The V gene lost 4 bases and the J gene lost 2 bases, with 12 bases spanning the gap. CDR1 LNHDA and CDR2 SQIVND come from the germline V gene (reference sequence). CDR3 residues: CASSNSRGTYEQYF. The CDR3 coding sequence is TGTGCCAGTAGTAACTCGAGGGGCACCTACGAGCAGTACTTC. The entire variable domain, with the rest obtained from reference TRBV19 and TRBJ2-7, is as follows: DGGITQSPKYLFRKEGQNVTLSCEQNLNHDAMYWYRQDPGQGLRLIYYSQIVNDFQKGDIAEGYSVSREKKESFPLTVTSAQKNPTAFYLCASSNSRGTYEQYFGPGTRLTVT.

The V and J genes are TRBV11-1 and TRBJ1-1; perhaps TRBD1 as D (6 bases). Germline values: CDR1 SGHAT, CDR2 FQDESV (reference sequence). The CDR3 is 15 residues long. Trimming cost V 6 bases and J 2 bases, with 16 bases left between them. DNA for the CDR3: TGTGCCAGCAGACCCAAGACAGGTGTCAACACTGAAGCTTTCTTT. Protein product: CASRPKTGVNTEAFF.

J is TRBJ2-2 and V is TRBV9; 10 bases are a match to TRBD2. With V trimmed by 0 bases and J by 6 bases, 8 bases remained unmatched. The CDR3 totals 17 residues. CDR1 is SGDLS, CDR2 YYNGEE, per germline. CDR3 nucleotide sequence: TGTGCCAGCAGCGTAGGGCCTAGCGGGAGTAAGTCCGGGGAGCTGTTTTTT. The encoded protein is CASSVGPSGSKSGELFF.

The chain recombines TRBV6-6 with TRBJ2-1; TRBD1 or TRBD2 may be the D gene (5 bases each). This CDR3 comprises 16 residues. CDR1 MNHNY and CDR2 SVGAGI come from the germline V gene (reference sequence). V lost 4 bases and J lost 2, with 15 bases in between. The CDR3 spells CASSSVGTVTYNEQFF. In DNA, the CDR3 is TGTGCCAGCAGTTCAGTGGGGACCGTGACCTACAATGAGCAGTTCTTC.

A single count supports this clone. V gene TRBV19 combines with J gene TRBJ2-2; weak D call: TRBD2 (5 bases). The CDR3 spans 16 residues. V lost 1 base, J lost 5 bases, and 14 bases lay in between. CDR1 is LNHDA and CDR2 is SQIVND in the germline V gene (reference sequence). CDR3 nucleotide sequence: TGTGCCAGTAGTATAGGGAGAATTTCGGGGACCGGGGAGCTGTTTTTT. It encodes CASSIGRISGTGELFF.

The rearrangement joins TRBV6-1 to TRBJ1-5; 8 bases map to TRBD1. V gave up 4 bases and J gave up 4 bases; unmatched junction bases: 6. Germline lookup yields CDR1 MNHNS and CDR2 SASEGT. This CDR3 is built from 15 residues. The CDR3: CASSVRGRTNQPQHF. CDR3 bases: TGTGCCAGCAGTGTCAGGGGGCGTACGAATCAGCCCCAGCATTTT.

J is TRBJ2-7 and V is TRBV14; 8 nucleotides align to TRBD1. There are 15 residues in the CDR3. The J segment lost 2 bases and the V segment lost 4 bases, leaving 7 bases of the junction unmatched. Germline-derived CDR1 and CDR2 are SGHDN and FVKESK. This CDR3 is CASSRTGLRTYEQYF. The DNA of the CDR3 is TGTGCCAGCAGCCGGACAGGGCTACGAACCTACGAGCAGTACTTC.

The chain joins TRBV28 to TRBJ2-1; D gene unclear. CDR3 length: 14 amino acids. The V gene's germline CDR1 is MDHEN and CDR2 SYDVKM. Trimming stripped 4 bases from V and 6 bases from J, with 13 bases between. The CDR3 reads CASSSAQLPNEQFF. The CDR3 DNA reads as TGTGCCAGCAGTTCGGCCCAACTCCCCAATGAGCAGTTCTTC. The whole variable domain, remainder taken from reference TRBV28 and TRBJ2-1, is DVKVTQSSRYLVKRTGEKVFLECVQDMDHENMFWYRQDPGLGLRLIYFSYDVKMKEKGDIPEGYSVSREKKERFSLILESASTNQTSMYLCASSSAQLPNEQFFGPGTRLTVL.